The sample holds many counts of the clone carrying this T cell receptor beta chain. Its specificity is unknown. These data come from a study of T-cell reconstitution after alpha-beta-depleted transplantation in children. General study points: Two months or so post-transplant, alpha-beta T cells reportedly derived from several hundred expanded graft clones.

Germline V CDR1 and CDR2: DFQATT, SNEGSKA (reference sequence). Unmatched junction bases numbered 10, after V lost 6 bases and J lost 5 bases. This CDR3 comprises 13 residues. The TCRbeta library was prepared with unique molecular identifiers. One entry per CDR3 protein, called by TCRdb with MiXCR from the PCR reads. The sample shows roughly 160,000 distinct CDR3 sequences, around 10% of them seen only once. This receptor was taken from a boy under 10 years old with acute myeloid leukemia, due to receive a stem cell transplant. The specimen comprised PBMCs, sampled before TCRalphabeta/CD19-depleted stem cell transplant. The chain combines TRBV20-1 with TRBJ2-7; 7 positions agree with TRBD1. CDR3: CSALTGRGDEQYF. CDR3 in DNA: TGCAGTGCCCTGACAGGGCGCGGTGACGAGCAGTACTTC.